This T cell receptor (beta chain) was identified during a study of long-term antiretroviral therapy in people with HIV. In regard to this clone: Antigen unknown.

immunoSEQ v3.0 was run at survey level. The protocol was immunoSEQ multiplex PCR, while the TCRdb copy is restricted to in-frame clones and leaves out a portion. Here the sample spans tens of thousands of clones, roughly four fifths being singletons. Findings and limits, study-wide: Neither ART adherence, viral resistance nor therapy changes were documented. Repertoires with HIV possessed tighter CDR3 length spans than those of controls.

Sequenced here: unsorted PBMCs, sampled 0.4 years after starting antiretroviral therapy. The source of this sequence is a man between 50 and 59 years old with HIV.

The CDR3 DNA sequence: TGTGCCAGCTCACTCGGGCCAGCTAACTATGGCTACACCTTC. It translates to CASSLGPANYGYTF. The chain combines TRBV18 with TRBJ1-2; no definite D call. The germline gives CDR1 KGHSH, CDR2 LQKENI. V lost 4 bases, J lost 0 bases, and 9 bases lay in between. The CDR3 totals 14 residues.